This entry lists 17 T cell receptor beta chains sequenced from one sample in a study of PD-L1 blockade in urothelial cancer (dated by TCRdb to the late 2010s). Reading the label with the study, this specimen's time point is: peripheral blood 6 weeks after treatment start. The library was made by the immunoSEQ multiplex PCR assay. TCRdb stores this immuneACCESS table with in-frame sequences only. Part of the clones is absent; in the studies checked, under half of the shortfall reflects unresolved V genes, and no reason is known for the rest. The sample table holds 100,000 to 150,000 clones, of which around 88% were seen once. About 2.4% of the sample is held by the ten biggest clonotypes. The sample in question was PBMCs, obtained around atezolizumab (anti-PD-L1) treatment. These receptors were collected from a man between 45 and 60 years old with urothelial cancer.

The chain uses TRBV28 and TRBJ1-6; 7 bases map to TRBD1. This CDR3 region has 12 residues. CDR1 and CDR2 from the germline V gene are MDHEN and SYDVKM. J gave up 9 bases and V 10 bases, and 6 bases lay outside the gene matches. The CDR3 region is CAIRDSVSPLHF. In DNA, the CDR3 is TGTGCCATCCGGGACAGTGTTTCACCCCTCCACTTT.

The V and J genes are TRBV19 and TRBJ2-3, with TRBD1 identical over 11 bases. Germline CDR1 is LNHDA and CDR2 is SQIVND (reference sequence). The CDR3 has 15 residues. After removal of 6 bases from V and 4 bases from J, the junction contained 6 bases not matched to a gene. The CDR3 protein is CASSTGTGGADTQYF. CDR3 coding DNA: TGTGCCAGTAGCACCGGGACAGGGGGTGCAGATACGCAGTATTTT.

The chain has TRBV5-1 and TRBJ2-7; no reliable D call. The germline gives CDR1 SGHRS, CDR2 YFSETQ. This CDR3 spans 15 amino acids. Trimming took off 0 bases at V and 0 bases at J, with 10 bases between the two ends. CDR3 coding DNA: TGCGCCAGCAGCTTGGGTGGCGGCAGCTCCTACGAGCAGTACTTC. It yields the protein CASSLGGGSSYEQYF.

The chain uses TRBV25-1 and TRBJ1-5, with TRBD1 matching over 7 bases. V was clipped by 6 bases and J by 4 bases; unmatched bases: 0. Germline assignment: CDR1 MGHDK and CDR2 SYGVNS. The CDR3 covers 12 residues. CDR3 sequence reads: CASRGQNQPQHF. The CDR3, as DNA: TGTGCCAGCAGGGGACAGAATCAGCCCCAGCATTTT.

The J gene is TRBJ2-3, the V gene TRBV7-2; a weak D match, TRBD2 (5 bases). The V end was cut by 1 base, the J end by 8 bases, with 10 bases between. Per germline, CDR1 SGHTA and CDR2 FQGNSA. This CDR3 region has 13 residues. The chain's CDR3 is CASSLGGGITQYF. CDR3 bases: TGTGCCAGCAGCTTAGGTGGAGGTATTACGCAGTATTTT.

The chain links TRBV9 to TRBJ2-1, with 8 bases identical to TRBD2. Germline CDR1 reads SGDLS; CDR2 reads YYNGEE. This CDR3 comprises 15 residues. With V trimmed by 4 bases and J by 7 bases, 10 bases remained unmatched. In DNA form, the CDR3 reads TGTGCCAGCAGCCCAGACCCGGGAGGGGGGAATGAGCAGTTCTTC. This encodes CASSPDPGGGNEQFF.

V and J are TRBV2 and TRBJ1-5; tentatively, D is TRBD1 (5 bases). The V end was cut by 7 bases, the J end by 0 bases, with 13 bases between. Germline lookup yields CDR1 SNHLY and CDR2 FYNNEI. The CDR3 runs to 15 residues. The CDR3: CASKMDGGSNQPQHF. CDR3 nucleotides: TGTGCCAGCAAGATGGACGGGGGTAGCAATCAGCCCCAGCATTTT.

The V gene is TRBV21-1, the J gene TRBJ2-7; the D call in the table, TRBD2, was not verified against the DNA. TRBV21-1 is assigned pseudogene status. This CDR3 has 14 amino acids. The CDR3 DNA reads TGTGCCAGCAGGTCGGCGGGAGGGCCCTACGAGCAGTACTTC. Protein product: CASRSAGGPYEQYF.

J is TRBJ2-7 and V is TRBV11-2, with 8 nucleotides matching TRBD2. CDR3 length: 14 amino acids. Germline-derived CDR1 and CDR2 are SGHAT and FQNNGV. V shed 5 bases and J 8 bases; nucleotides not matched to a gene: 11. CDR3 nucleotides: TGTGCCAGCAGCGGATCCTTTAGCGGGGCCAAGCAGTACTTC. It translates to CASSGSFSGAKQYF.

The genes are TRBV7-8 and TRBJ2-7, with TRBD2 matching 7 bases. CDR1 and CDR2 from the germline V gene are SGHVS and FQNEAQ. Unmatched junction bases numbered 3, after V lost 1 base and J lost 3 bases. The CDR3 has 14 amino acids. The chain's CDR3 is CASSLDGTNYEQYF. DNA of the CDR3: TGTGCCAGCAGCTTAGACGGGACTAACTACGAGCAGTACTTC.

CDR3 sequence (DNA): TGTGCCAGCAGCGTAGGGGGGGGCTCCTACAATGAGCAGTTCTTC. Translating it yields CASSVGGGSYNEQFF. The chain uses TRBV9 and TRBJ2-1; the match to TRBD2 covers 7 bases. V was clipped by 0 bases and J by 0 bases; unmatched bases: 0. This CDR3 is built from 15 residues. Germline V CDR1 and CDR2: SGDLS, YYNGEE.

The V gene is TRBV11-1, the J gene TRBJ2-2; D is possibly TRBD1 (6 bases). CDR3 size: 13 residues. Per the germline V gene, CDR1 is SGHAT and CDR2 is FQDESV (reference sequence). The V end lost 3 bases, the J end lost 8 bases, and 10 bases lay between the germline ends. Here the CDR3 DNA reads TGTGCCAGCAGCTTCCTGGGGACAGGGGAGCTGTTTTTT. Protein product: CASSFLGTGELFF.

The CDR3 DNA reads as TGTGCCAGCAGCCGGACTAGTACCGGGGAGCTGTTTTTT. It specifies CASSRTSTGELFF. The chain couples TRBV7-9 to TRBJ2-2, with 7 bases aligning to TRBD2. With V trimmed by 5 bases and J by 5 bases, 2 bases remained unmatched. The CDR3 totals 13 residues. The germline V gene has CDR1 SEHNR and CDR2 FQNEAQ (reference sequence).

The rearrangement links TRBV5-1 to TRBJ2-3; D call uncertain. CDR1 is SGHRS, CDR2 YFSETQ, per germline. This CDR3 contains 14 residues. Trimming stripped 6 bases from V and 1 base from J, with 12 bases between. Written as DNA, the CDR3 is TGCGCCAGCACCCCGAGCGACGGCACAGATACGCAGTATTTT. The encoded protein is CASTPSDGTDTQYF.

The chain couples TRBV27 to TRBJ2-4, with 8 bases that match TRBD1. The length of the CDR3 is 14 residues. Germline-derived CDR1 and CDR2 are MNHEY and SMNVEV (reference sequence). The V segment lost 4 bases and the J segment 5 bases; nucleotides outside the gene matches: 4. CDR3 coding DNA: TGTGCCAGCAGTTACGGACAGGGTGAAAACATTCAGTACTTC. It encodes CASSYGQGENIQYF.

This rearrangement joins TRBV7-9 to TRBJ1-4, with 7 positions matching TRBD1. Looked up from germline, CDR1 is SEHNR and CDR2 is FQNEAQ (reference sequence). V lost 5 bases to trimming and J lost 0 bases; unmatched junction nucleotides: 6. This CDR3 region has 16 residues. This CDR3 is CASSRGQAATNEKLFF. CDR3 in DNA: TGTGCCAGCAGCCGTGGACAGGCTGCAACTAATGAAAAACTGTTTTTT.

This sequence joins TRBV5-1 and TRBJ1-1; D not resolved. The length of the CDR3 is 16 residues. Germline-derived CDR1 and CDR2 are SGHRS and YFSETQ. V lost 0 bases and J 3 bases, leaving 15 bases between the germline ends. CDR3 nucleotides: TGCGCCAGCAGCTTGGGCGGGTCCTCCTACTACACTGAAGCTTTCTTT. Its protein product is CASSLGGSSYYTEAFF.